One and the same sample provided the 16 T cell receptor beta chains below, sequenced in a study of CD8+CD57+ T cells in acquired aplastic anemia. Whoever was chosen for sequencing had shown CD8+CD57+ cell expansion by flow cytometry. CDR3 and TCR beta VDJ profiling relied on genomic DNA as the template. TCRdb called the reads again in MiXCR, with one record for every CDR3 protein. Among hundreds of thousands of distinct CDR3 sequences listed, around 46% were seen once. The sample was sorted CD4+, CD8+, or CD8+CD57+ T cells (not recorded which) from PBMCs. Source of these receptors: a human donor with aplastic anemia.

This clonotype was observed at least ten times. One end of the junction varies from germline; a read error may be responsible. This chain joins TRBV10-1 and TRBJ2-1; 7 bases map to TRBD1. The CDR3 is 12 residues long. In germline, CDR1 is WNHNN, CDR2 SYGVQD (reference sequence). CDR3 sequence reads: CASSQDRERRNF. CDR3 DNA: TGCGCCAGCAGCCAAGACAGGGAAAGGCGCAATTTC.

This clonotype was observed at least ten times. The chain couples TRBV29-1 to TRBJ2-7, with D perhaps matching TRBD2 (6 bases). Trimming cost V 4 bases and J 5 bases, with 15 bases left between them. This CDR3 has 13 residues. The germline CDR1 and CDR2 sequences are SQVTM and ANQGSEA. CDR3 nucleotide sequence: TGCAGCGTTGTGGAGGGAGAACGGAACGAGCAGTACTTC. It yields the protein CSVVEGERNEQYF.

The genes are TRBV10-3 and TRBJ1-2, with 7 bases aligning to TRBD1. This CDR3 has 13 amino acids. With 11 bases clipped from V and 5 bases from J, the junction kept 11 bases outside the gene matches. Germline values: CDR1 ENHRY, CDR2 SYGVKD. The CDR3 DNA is TGTGCCTCAGGGACAGACACCTTTTATGGCTACACCTTC. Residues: CASGTDTFYGYTF.

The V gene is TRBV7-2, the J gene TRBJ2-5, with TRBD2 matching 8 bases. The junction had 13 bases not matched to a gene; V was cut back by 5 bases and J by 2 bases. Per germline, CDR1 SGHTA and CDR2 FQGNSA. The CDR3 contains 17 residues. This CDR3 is CASSPRRQRGKQETQYF. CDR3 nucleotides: TGTGCCAGCAGCCCTCGCCGCCAGCGGGGGAAACAAGAGACCCAGTACTTC.

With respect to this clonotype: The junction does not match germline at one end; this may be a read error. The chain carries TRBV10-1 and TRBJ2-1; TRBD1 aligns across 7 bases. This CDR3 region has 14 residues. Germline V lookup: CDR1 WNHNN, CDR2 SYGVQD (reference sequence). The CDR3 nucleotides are TGTGCCAGCAGTGAGGACAGGAGCTACAATGGGCAGTTCTTC. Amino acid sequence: CASSEDRSYNGQFF.

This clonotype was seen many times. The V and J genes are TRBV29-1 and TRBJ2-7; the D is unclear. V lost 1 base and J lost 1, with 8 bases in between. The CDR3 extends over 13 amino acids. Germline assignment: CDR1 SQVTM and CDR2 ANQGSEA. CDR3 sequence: CSVEGEESYEQYF. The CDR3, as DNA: TGCAGCGTTGAAGGGGAAGAGTCCTACGAGCAGTACTTC.

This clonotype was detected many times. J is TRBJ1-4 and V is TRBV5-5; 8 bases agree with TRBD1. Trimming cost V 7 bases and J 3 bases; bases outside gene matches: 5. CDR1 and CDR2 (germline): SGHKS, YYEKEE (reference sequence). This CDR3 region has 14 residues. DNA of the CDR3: TGTGCCAGCGATCCGGGACAGGCTAATGAAAAACTGTTTTTT. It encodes CASDPGQANEKLFF.

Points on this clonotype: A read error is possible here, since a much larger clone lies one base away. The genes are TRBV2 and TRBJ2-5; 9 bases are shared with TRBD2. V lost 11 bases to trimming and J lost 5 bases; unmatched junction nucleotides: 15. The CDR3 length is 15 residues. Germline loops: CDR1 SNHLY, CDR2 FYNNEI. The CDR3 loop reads CAGSGGMDVLETQYF. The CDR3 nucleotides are TGTGCCGGGAGCGGGGGGATGGACGTTTTGGAGACCCAGTACTTC.

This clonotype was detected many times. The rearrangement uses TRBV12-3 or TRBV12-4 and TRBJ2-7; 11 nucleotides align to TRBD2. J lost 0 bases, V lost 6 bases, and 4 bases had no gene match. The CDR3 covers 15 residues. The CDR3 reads CASRPSGRSSYEQYF. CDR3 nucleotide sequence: TGTGCCAGCAGACCTAGCGGGAGGAGCTCCTACGAGCAGTACTTC.

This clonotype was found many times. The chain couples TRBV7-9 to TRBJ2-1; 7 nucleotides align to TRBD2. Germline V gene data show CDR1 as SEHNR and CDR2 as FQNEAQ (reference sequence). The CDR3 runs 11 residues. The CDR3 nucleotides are TGTGCGGCCGGGGGGACCCTCGAGCAGTTCTTC. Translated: CAAGGTLEQFF.

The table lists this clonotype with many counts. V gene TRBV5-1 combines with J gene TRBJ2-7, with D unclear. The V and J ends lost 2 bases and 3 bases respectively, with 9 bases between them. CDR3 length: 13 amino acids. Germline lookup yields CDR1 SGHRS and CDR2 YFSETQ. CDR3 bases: TGCGCCAGCAGCTTTCTCACGGTCTACGAGCAGTACTTC. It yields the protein CASSFLTVYEQYF. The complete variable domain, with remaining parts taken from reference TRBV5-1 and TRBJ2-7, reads KAGVTQTPRYLIKTRGQQVTLSCSPISGHRSVSWYQQTPGQGLQFLFEYFSETQRNKGNFPGRFSGRQFSNSRSEMNVSTLELGDSALYLCASSFLTVYEQYFGPGTRLTVT.

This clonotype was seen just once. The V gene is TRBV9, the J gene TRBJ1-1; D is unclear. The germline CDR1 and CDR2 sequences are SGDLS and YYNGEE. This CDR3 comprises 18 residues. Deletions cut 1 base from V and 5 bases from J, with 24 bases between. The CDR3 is CASSVRGSRVRNRTEAFF. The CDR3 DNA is TGTGCCAGCAGCGTACGAGGGAGCCGGGTCCGGAATAGAACTGAAGCTTTCTTT.

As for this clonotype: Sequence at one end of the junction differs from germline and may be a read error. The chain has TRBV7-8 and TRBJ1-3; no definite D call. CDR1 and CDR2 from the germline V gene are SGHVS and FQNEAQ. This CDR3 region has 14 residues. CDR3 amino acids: CAGSLGTTGNTIYF. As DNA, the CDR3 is TGTGCCGGCAGCTTAGGTACGACTGGAAACACCATATATTTT.

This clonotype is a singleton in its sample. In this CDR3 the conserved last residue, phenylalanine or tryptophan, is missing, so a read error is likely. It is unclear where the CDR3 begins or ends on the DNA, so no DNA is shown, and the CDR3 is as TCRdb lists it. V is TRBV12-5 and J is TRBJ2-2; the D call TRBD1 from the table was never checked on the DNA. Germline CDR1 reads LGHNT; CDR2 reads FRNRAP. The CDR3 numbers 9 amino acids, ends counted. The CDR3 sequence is CASGLRDRG.

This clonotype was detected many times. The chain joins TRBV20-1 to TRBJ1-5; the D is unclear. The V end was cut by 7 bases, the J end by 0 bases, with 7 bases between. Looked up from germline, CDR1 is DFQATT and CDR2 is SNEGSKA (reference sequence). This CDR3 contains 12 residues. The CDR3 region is CSVSLSNQPQHF. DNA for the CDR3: TGCAGTGTCAGCCTTAGCAATCAGCCCCAGCATTTT.

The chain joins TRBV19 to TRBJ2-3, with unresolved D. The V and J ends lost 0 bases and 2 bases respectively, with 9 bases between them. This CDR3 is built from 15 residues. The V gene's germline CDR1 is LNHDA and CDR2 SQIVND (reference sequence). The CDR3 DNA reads TGTGCCAGTAGTATAGAGTACTTCAACACAGATACGCAGTATTTT. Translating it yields CASSIEYFNTDTQYF.